A single sample gave rise to the 9 T cell receptor beta chains below, sequenced in a study of blood T cells in healthy people across ages. Sample-barcoded 5' priming and a J-beta primer mix drove a second PCR of roughly 7 to 11 cycles. TCRdb re-analysed the 5' RACE reads in MiXCR, keeping a single row per CDR3 protein. The table shows approximately 790,000 distinct CDR3 sequences, with about 59% occurring only once. The source material was blood. The receptors derive from a man aged 25 to 40 in good health.

This clonotype was seen a few times. The chain is built from TRBV9 and TRBJ2-1; D is unclear. Per germline, CDR1 SGDLS and CDR2 YYNGEE. V lost 0 bases and J lost 6, with 7 bases in between. This CDR3 is 13 amino acids long. The chain's CDR3 is CASSVGGSNEQFF. CDR3 DNA sequence: TGTGCCAGCAGCGTAGGAGGAAGCAATGAGCAGTTCTTC.

The chain has TRBV6-2 or TRBV6-3 and TRBJ2-1; tentatively, D is TRBD2 (6 bases). CDR1 is MNHEY and CDR2 is SVGEGT in the germline V gene. The CDR3 covers 15 residues. Trimming cost V 6 bases and J 2 bases, with 14 bases left between them. CDR3 sequence: CASSLFGTAYNEQFF. The CDR3 nucleotides are TGTGCCAGCAGCCTGTTCGGGACTGCCTACAATGAGCAGTTCTTC.

This chain connects TRBV5-6 to TRBJ2-3; 11 nucleotides line up with TRBD2. This CDR3 has 17 residues. V dropped 1 base and J dropped 2; count of bases not matched to a gene: 6. Germline V CDR1 and CDR2: SGHDT, YYEEEE. The CDR3 loop is CASSLWTSGYVTDTQYF. CDR3 nucleotide sequence: TGTGCCAGCAGCTTGTGGACTAGCGGGTATGTCACAGATACGCAGTATTTT.

The rearrangement uses TRBV7-9 and TRBJ1-5; weak D call: TRBD1 (5 bases). V lost 5 bases, J lost 1 base, and 12 bases lay in between. CDR3 length: 15 amino acids. From germline, CDR1 is SEHNR and CDR2 FQNEAQ (reference sequence). CDR3 nucleotide sequence: TGTGCCAGCAGCCCCCCCGGGGGGAGCAATCAGCCCCAGCATTTT. Protein sequence: CASSPPGGSNQPQHF.

This clonotype has only a few counts. The gene calls are TRBV4-2 and TRBJ2-1; D remains unclear. The germline CDR1 and CDR2 sequences are LGHNA and YNFKEQ. V shed 3 bases and J shed 2 bases, with 5 bases lying between them. The CDR3 sequence is 13 residues long. The CDR3 DNA reads TGTGCCAGCAGCCACGGAGCCTACAATGAGCAGTTCTTC. It translates to CASSHGAYNEQFF.

The CDR3 DNA sequence: TGTGCCAGCAGCTTAGATCCGGGGGCACCCTCTGGGGCCAACGTCCTGACTTTC. It is translated as CASSLDPGAPSGANVLTF. This chain links TRBV7-9 with TRBJ2-6; D is possibly TRBD1 or TRBD2 (6 bases each). Trimming took off 1 base at V and 0 bases at J, with 13 bases between the two ends. This CDR3 comprises 18 residues. Germline V gives CDR1 SEHNR, CDR2 FQNEAQ (reference sequence).

J is TRBJ1-2 and V is TRBV4-3; TRBD1 might be the D (6 bases). Germline V lookup: CDR1 LGHNA, CDR2 YSLEER. Between the trimmed V and J ends, which lost 0 bases and 0 bases, there was a span of 8 bases. The CDR3 has 15 amino acids. The CDR3 DNA follows: TGCGCCAGCAGCCAAGAAGGGGGTGCTAACTATGGCTACACCTTC. Translated, it gives CASSQEGGANYGYTF.

This chain uses TRBV18 with TRBJ2-5; 7 positions agree with TRBD1. V shed 5 bases, J shed 11 bases, and the junction held 17 bases outside the gene matches. Germline V lookup: CDR1 KGHSH, CDR2 LQKENI. There are 15 residues in the CDR3. CDR3 residues: CASSKTGERNLEQYF. The CDR3 DNA follows: TGTGCCAGCTCAAAAACAGGGGAAAGGAATTTGGAGCAGTACTTC.

The chain recombines TRBV20-1 with TRBJ2-7; 9 bases match TRBD1. Matching the DNA end better, TRBJ2-1 makes the J call doubtful. Germline V lookup: CDR1 DFQATT, CDR2 SNEGSKA (reference sequence). This CDR3 contains 12 residues. The CDR3: CVGTGKVHEQFF. The CDR3 DNA reads TGCGTCGGGACAGGGAAGGTACATGAGCAGTTCTTC.